The sequence of this T cell receptor (beta chain) was determined in a study of CD8+CD57+ T cells in acquired aplastic anemia. Looking at the study overall: Isolated CD4+ and CD8+ cells, once sorted, yielded DNA averaging around 3 ug.

According to the study, genomic DNA was the template for TCR beta VDJ and CDR3 profiling. TCRdb independently ran MiXCR on the reads; one entry per CDR3 protein. Seen here are under 200,000 distinct CDR3 sequences, approximately 48% observed once, and the top ten hold about 1.8%. Before being chosen for sequencing, patients had shown CD8+CD57+ cell expansion by flow cytometry. When blood sampling took place, the patients had received no therapy. Study results and limitations: With respect to CD8+ Simpson's diversity, patients and controls did not differ significantly.

The ends lost 3 bases at V and 6 bases at J; junction bases unmatched: 7. Germline CDR1 KGHDR, CDR2 SFDVKD. The CDR3 runs 15 residues. Comment on this clonotype: Its antigen is as yet unknown.

The source of this sequence is a human donor with aplastic anemia. The rearrangement links TRBV24-1 to TRBJ2-3; 8 bases match TRBD1. Sequencing was done on a sample of sorted CD4+, CD8+, or CD8+CD57+ T cells (not recorded which) from PBMCs. CDR3 amino acids: CATSDSGRGQDTQYF. The DNA for the CDR3 is TGTGCCACCAGTGATAGTGGCAGGGGGCAGGATACGCAGTATTTT.